The 24 T cell receptor beta chains below were found in one sample sequenced in a study of blood T cell repertoires in COVID-19. This table comes from immunoSEQ multiplex PCR, and its TCRdb copy is limited to in-frame clones, with some not included. The sample consists of some 200,000 clones, 86% of them appearing once. Sequencing was carried out using PBMCs or T cells enriched from blood (not recorded which). These receptors were collected from a woman aged 40 to 49 with acute COVID-19.

The chain uses TRBV5-1 and TRBJ1-2; TRBD1 matches at 8 bases. The CDR3 is made up of 15 amino acids. The trim removed 2 bases at V and 8 bases at J, leaving 11 bases unmatched. The germline V gene encodes CDR1 SGHRS and CDR2 YFSETQ. In DNA, the CDR3 is TGCGCCAGCAGCTTCGAGACAGGGGCTTTTGGGGGCTACACCTTC. Amino acids: CASSFETGAFGGYTF. Full variable domain (remainder filled in from reference TRBV5-1 and TRBJ1-2): KAGVTQTPRYLIKTRGQQVTLSCSPISGHRSVSWYQQTPGQGLQFLFEYFSETQRNKGNFPGRFSGRQFSNSRSEMNVSTLELGDSALYLCASSFETGAFGGYTFGSGTRLTVV.

The chain recombines TRBV29-1 with TRBJ1-2; the D is unclear. The CDR3 runs to 13 residues. Trimming shortened V by 3 bases and J by 7 bases, and 15 bases separated the two germline ends. Per the germline V gene, CDR1 is SQVTM and CDR2 is ANQGSEA. CDR3 coding DNA: TGCAGCGTTGAGCCGCGGGCTCCGGGTGGCTACACCTTC. Its protein product is CSVEPRAPGGYTF. The whole variable domain, remainder taken from reference TRBV29-1 and TRBJ1-2, is SAVISQKPSRDICQRGTSLTIQCQVDSQVTMMFWYRQQPGQSLTLIATANQGSEATYESGFVIDKFPISRPNLTFSTLTVSNMSPEDSSIYLCSVEPRAPGGYTFGSGTRLTVV.

The chain links TRBV19 to TRBJ1-2, with 7 positions matching TRBD1. CDR3 size: 13 residues. Germline CDR1 is LNHDA and CDR2 is SQIVND (reference sequence). The V gene end was trimmed by 1 base and the J gene end by 7 bases; junction bases not matched to a gene: 3. This CDR3 reads CASSIGTGGGYTF. CDR3 coding DNA: TGTGCCAGTAGTATAGGGACAGGTGGTGGCTACACCTTC.

This clone is a singleton in its sample. The chain couples TRBV11-2 to TRBJ1-1; D gene uncertain. Between the trimmed V and J ends, which lost 4 bases and 1 base, there was a span of 10 bases. This CDR3 is built from 14 residues. CDR1 and CDR2 (germline): SGHAT, FQNNGV. DNA of the CDR3: TGTGCCAGCAGCTCGACAAGGAAGAACACTGAAGCTTTCTTT. Translated, it gives CASSSTRKNTEAFF.

This rearrangement joins TRBV6-1 to TRBJ1-1; D not resolved. Germline CDR1 is MNHNS and CDR2 is SASEGT. Trimming shortened V by 1 base and J by 9 bases, and 9 bases separated the two germline ends. This CDR3 spans 12 amino acids. CDR3 residues: CASSEGHRKAFF. Here the CDR3 DNA reads TGTGCCAGCAGTGAAGGACATCGCAAAGCTTTCTTT.

The chain links TRBV19 to TRBJ1-6; D unresolved. This CDR3 is built from 14 residues. CDR1 and CDR2 (germline): LNHDA, SQIVND (reference sequence). Trimming removed 5 bases from V and 3 bases from J, with 8 bases in between. CDR3 nucleotide sequence: TGTGCCAGTAGTCCGGTTAGCTATAATTCACCCCTCCACTTT. Its translation: CASSPVSYNSPLHF.

This clone came up once. V usage is TRBV6-4 and J usage is TRBJ1-1; 9 bases are a match to TRBD1. The CDR3 sequence is 16 residues long. Germline trimming cut 6 bases from V and 3 bases from J; bases unmatched to any gene: 11. Germline V gene lookup returns CDR1 MRHNA and CDR2 SNTAGT. The CDR3: CASRKDRGATYTEAFF. The CDR3 nucleotides are TGTGCCAGCAGGAAGGACAGGGGCGCTACCTACACTGAAGCTTTCTTT.

V usage is TRBV7-3 and J usage is TRBJ2-3; TRBD2 might be the D (5 bases). V lost 1 base, J lost 1 base, and 6 bases lay in between. Germline lookup yields CDR1 SGHTA and CDR2 FQGTGA. There are 14 residues in the CDR3. CDR3 residues: CASSLIGGTDTQYF. In DNA form, the CDR3 reads TGTGCCAGCAGCTTAATCGGGGGCACAGATACGCAGTATTTT.

CDR3 sequence reads: CASSLARGNTEAFF. The DNA for the CDR3 is TGTGCCAGCAGCTTAGCGAGAGGAAACACTGAAGCTTTCTTT. V usage is TRBV7-9 and J usage is TRBJ1-1; D remains unclear. This CDR3 spans 14 amino acids. Germline loops: CDR1 SEHNR, CDR2 FQNEAQ (reference sequence). V dropped 0 bases and J dropped 2 bases, with 7 bases sitting between them. Combining the CDR3 with reference TRBV7-9 and TRBJ1-1 gives the whole variable domain DTGVSQNPRHKITKRGQNVTFRCDPISEHNRLYWYRQTLGQGPEFLTYFQNEAQLEKSRLLSDRFSAERPKGSFSTLEIQRTEQGDSAMYLCASSLARGNTEAFFGQGTRLTVV.

The rearrangement joins TRBV7-3 to TRBJ2-1; D not certain. Trimming removed 0 bases at V and 9 bases at J, with 15 bases between. The CDR3 runs to 15 residues. Germline V gives CDR1 SGHTA, CDR2 FQGTGA. The CDR3 DNA sequence: TGTGCCAGCAGCTTAACCCAGAGTGGTGCGGCTGAGCAGTTCTTC. It specifies CASSLTQSGAAEQFF.

There are a few counts of this clone. The chain couples TRBV6-2 or TRBV6-3 to TRBJ2-3, with 9 bases fitting TRBD2. Unmatched junction bases numbered 9, after V lost 5 bases and J lost 6 bases. The CDR3 is 15 residues long. CDR1 is MNHEY, CDR2 SVGEGT, per germline. The CDR3 loop is CASSPLSGGSDTQYF. CDR3 bases: TGTGCCAGCAGTCCCCTTAGCGGGGGTAGTGATACGCAGTATTTT.

This clone was observed once. The CDR3 nucleotides read TGTGCCTGGAGTGTAAACCTGGGAGACTATGGCTACACCTTC. It translates to CAWSVNLGDYGYTF. V is TRBV30 and J is TRBJ1-2; D ambiguous. V was trimmed by 0 bases and J by 3 bases, leaving 11 bases between them. This CDR3 has 14 amino acids. Germline CDR1 GTSNPN, CDR2 SVGIG (reference sequence).

The chain links TRBV27 to TRBJ1-6, with D tentatively TRBD1 (5 bases). Trimming stripped 1 base from V and 4 bases from J, with 20 bases between. CDR1 is MNHEY, CDR2 SMNVEV, per germline (reference sequence). The CDR3 covers 19 residues. The CDR3 protein is CASSLWGGSGASYNSPLHF. The CDR3 DNA reads TGTGCCAGCAGTTTATGGGGGGGTTCCGGAGCCTCGTATAATTCACCCCTCCACTTT.

The chain is built from TRBV19 and TRBJ2-2; tentatively, D is TRBD1 (6 bases). The CDR3 covers 18 residues. Deletions cut 4 bases from V and 2 bases from J, with 20 bases between. Germline-derived CDR1 and CDR2 are LNHDA and SQIVND (reference sequence). The chain's CDR3 is CASSSPYRDKGNTGELFF. CDR3 nucleotide sequence: TGTGCCAGTAGTAGTCCATACAGGGATAAGGGTAACACCGGGGAGCTGTTTTTT.

This clone was counted between two and nine times. This rearrangement joins TRBV3-1 (or the pseudogene TRBV3-2) to TRBJ2-7; 12 bases are a match to TRBD2. Germline values: CDR1 LGHDT, CDR2 YNNKEL (reference sequence). CDR3 size: 13 residues. The junction had 2 bases not matched to a gene; V was cut back by 10 bases and J by 1 base. The CDR3 reads CATGLAGSYEQYF. The DNA of the CDR3 is TGTGCCACTGGACTAGCGGGATCCTACGAGCAGTACTTC.

About this clone: The sample carries other DNA sequences with the same CDR3. The chain uses TRBV19 and TRBJ1-1, with 7 bases matching TRBD1. V lost 4 bases and J lost 2; bases outside the gene matches: 1. This CDR3 has 13 amino acids. Germline V lookup: CDR1 LNHDA, CDR2 SQIVND (reference sequence). As DNA, the CDR3 is TGTGCCAGTAGTAGACAGGGAAACACTGAAGCTTTCTTT. Translated, it gives CASSRQGNTEAFF. Full variable domain (rest looked up from reference TRBV19 and TRBJ1-1): DGGITQSPKYLFRKEGQNVTLSCEQNLNHDAMYWYRQDPGQGLRLIYYSQIVNDFQKGDIAEGYSVSREKKESFPLTVTSAQKNPTAFYLCASSRQGNTEAFFGQGTRLTVV.

The V call is TRBV7-9, the J call TRBJ1-1, with 7 bases lining up with TRBD1. The CDR3 is made up of 14 amino acids. CDR1 and CDR2 from the germline V gene are SEHNR and FQNEAQ (reference sequence). Unmatched junction bases numbered 4, after V lost 2 bases and J lost 4 bases. The CDR3 loop reads CASSLKGASTEAFF. Written as DNA, the CDR3 is TGTGCCAGCAGCTTAAAGGGGGCGAGCACTGAAGCTTTCTTT.

The V call is TRBV2, the J call TRBJ2-5, with D possibly being TRBD1 (5 bases). The CDR3 is made up of 15 amino acids. Deletions cut 1 base from V and 2 bases from J, with 11 bases between. Looked up from germline, CDR1 is SNHLY and CDR2 is FYNNEI. The CDR3 loop is CASSEGGAAQETQYF. The CDR3 nucleotides are TGTGCCAGCAGTGAAGGTGGGGCAGCTCAAGAGACCCAGTACTTC.

The chain couples TRBV27 to TRBJ2-7, with 7 bases identical to TRBD2. Germline CDR1 reads MNHEY; CDR2 reads SMNVEV (reference sequence). The V segment lost 7 bases and the J segment 7 bases; nucleotides outside the gene matches: 19. The CDR3 sequence is 16 residues long. This chain's CDR3 is CASKRLNRDYPREQYF. The CDR3 DNA sequence: TGTGCCAGCAAACGTCTAAACCGGGACTACCCTCGGGAGCAGTACTTC.

The CDR3, as DNA: TGTGCCAGTAGTATGCAGGGGCCAGGAAACACCATATATTTT. It is translated as CASSMQGPGNTIYF. The J gene is TRBJ1-3, the V gene TRBV19; tentative D call: TRBD1 (6 bases). The V gene's germline CDR1 is LNHDA and CDR2 SQIVND (reference sequence). Between the trimmed V and J ends, which lost 3 bases and 4 bases, there was a span of 10 bases. The CDR3 spans 14 residues.

The chain joins TRBV5-1 to TRBJ2-1; 13 positions match TRBD2. The length of the CDR3 is 15 residues. Germline V gene lookup returns CDR1 SGHRS and CDR2 YFSETQ. Trimming cost V 4 bases and J 10 bases; bases outside gene matches: 8. Written as DNA, the CDR3 is TGCGCCAGCAGCCAGACCGGGACTAGCGGGGACGAGCAGTTCTTC. Its translation is CASSQTGTSGDEQFF.

This clone has just a few counts. Distinct nucleotide sequences in the sample also encode this CDR3. CDR3 bases: TGTGCCAGCAGTTTAACGGGGAACTATGGCTACACCTTC. This encodes CASSLTGNYGYTF. The chain carries TRBV27 and TRBJ1-2; D is uncertain. The CDR3 covers 13 residues. CDR1 is MNHEY and CDR2 is SMNVEV in the germline V gene (reference sequence). The germline V and J ends were trimmed by 2 bases and 2 bases, with 6 bases remaining between them.

This chain joins TRBV19 and TRBJ2-5; the match to TRBD1 covers 12 bases. V was pared by 5 bases and J by 5 bases, with 6 bases of the junction left unmatched. This CDR3 has 15 amino acids. The germline gives CDR1 LNHDA, CDR2 SQIVND (reference sequence). CDR3 sequence (DNA): TGTGCCAGTAGTTCCGGGACAGGGGGCTACGAGACCCAGTACTTC. Its protein is CASSSGTGGYETQYF.

The rearrangement uses TRBV20-1 and TRBJ2-3; D remains unclear. V shed 0 bases and J shed 5 bases, with 3 bases lying between them. There are 11 residues in the CDR3. CDR1 DFQATT and CDR2 SNEGSKA come from the germline V gene (reference sequence). DNA of the CDR3: TGCAGTGCTAGAGACCTAGATACGCAGTATTTT. Its protein product is CSARDLDTQYF.